This TCR beta chain was obtained from a study of blood T cell repertoires in COVID-19. Overall study: Samples taken during acute and convalescent COVID-19 were collected in the United States, Italy and Spain. Sources were T cells, B-cell-depleted T cells, or PBMCs; the material itself was cDNA or gDNA.

As originally analysed: Amplification with reference gene primers provided the estimates of nucleated cell counts. Assay used: immunoSEQ multiplex PCR; TCRdb lists only in-frame clones, some missing. V, J and clone size derive from that table, while D and trimming were established from the DNA sequence. This table has 210,000 or so clones, around nine tenths appearing once. The clonotype was recovered from a woman younger than 35 who had recovered from COVID-19. The sequenced sample consisted of peripheral blood.

CDR3 loop: CASSPRVAGVIGELFF. In DNA form, the CDR3 reads TGTGCCAGCAGCCCGAGGGTAGCGGGAGTTATCGGGGAGCTGTTTTTT. The V call is TRBV9, the J call TRBJ2-2; TRBD2 matches at 9 bases. This CDR3 contains 16 residues. Germline V gene sequence: CDR1 SGDLS, CDR2 YYNGEE. V shed 4 bases, J shed 7 bases, and the junction held 11 bases outside the gene matches.